The rows below give T cell receptor beta chains drawn from one sample of a study of early T cells in non-severe SARS-CoV-2 infection. MiXCR was run by TCRdb on the 5' RACE reads, yielding one entry per CDR3 protein. The table lists about 30,000 distinct CDR3 sequences, 5.7% of them singletons. Sequenced material: whole blood. Receptors were obtained from an adult who was a healthcare worker with PCR-confirmed SARS-CoV-2 infection or an uninfected control (not recorded which). Both conserved end residues are part of each CDR3. Each record gives: clone size, V gene, J gene, CDR3 protein. Not all rows give a size; the values are once, few, many and, for expanded clones, a class.

>medium-sized|TRBV5-1|TRBJ1-1
CASKAAQNTEAFF
>many|TRBV7-3|TRBJ2-1
CASSLSGGDEQFF
>medium-sized|TRBV15|TRBJ2-3
CATSRDRGDTQYF
>many|TRBV29-1|TRBJ2-7
CSVAHTESYEQYF
>few|TRBV7-6|TRBJ2-7
CASSPRDRGIDEQYF
>NA|TRBV12-3/TRBV12-4|TRBJ1-2
CASSFEGAPYGYTF
>NA|TRBV7-2|TRBJ2-3
CASSLGRDTQYF
>many|TRBV18|TRBJ2-2
CASSAGQGYTGELFF
>NA|TRBV3-1|TRBJ2-3
CASSQVSSGTDTQYF
>NA|TRBV7-9|TRBJ2-7
CASSGSTGTGGYEQYF
>many|TRBV20-1|TRBJ1-2
CSASVEGGYGYTF
>many|TRBV20-1|TRBJ2-7
CSARRDIDLRVGYF
>few|TRBV25-1|TRBJ2-5
CASSERGGRETQYF
>few|TRBV7-2|TRBJ1-1
CASSIEGSYRYGAFF
>many|TRBV11-2|TRBJ1-3
CASRTLRGLSGNTIYF
>NA|TRBV2|TRBJ2-5
CASSESWSDKETQYF
>many|TRBV7-3|TRBJ2-3
CASSLTAEYTDTQYF
>few|TRBV20-1|TRBJ2-3
CSAPGGSSQYF
>many|TRBV12-3/TRBV12-4|TRBJ2-4
CASTLSSGDIQYF
>many|TRBV5-1|TRBJ2-1
CASSTGLAGEPWNEQFF
>few|TRBV5-1|TRBJ2-2
CASGEGARELFF
>few|TRBV5-4|TRBJ1-6
CASGRTGEGSPLHF
>few|TRBV30|TRBJ1-1
CAWSDPPRETRAFF
>many|TRBV24-1|TRBJ2-1
CATSNRGQGSYNEQFF
>many|TRBV11-2|TRBJ2-5
CASSLGAAGPKLTQYF
>many|TRBV7-7|TRBJ2-5
CASSLGVEETQYF
>many|TRBV6-1|TRBJ2-5
CASSGEVWETQYF
>many|TRBV7-9|TRBJ2-7
CASSLSISGTDYEQYF
>many|TRBV12-3/TRBV12-4|TRBJ2-2
CASSGRRGTGENTGELFF
>NA|TRBV20-1|TRBJ2-3
CSARPDSTDTQYF
>few|TRBV28|TRBJ2-7
CASSSLATVTFYEQYF
>many|TRBV3-1|TRBJ1-5
CASIFIFDRGLNGNQPQHF
>NA|TRBV27|TRBJ2-1
CASSFQTVSSYNEQFF
>many|TRBV20-1|TRBJ2-3
CSARDSGRGDTQYF
>medium-sized|TRBV18|TRBJ1-1
CASSPGQGTEAFF
>many|TRBV27|TRBJ1-5
CASSFSVNQPQHF
>few|TRBV5-1|TRBJ1-4
CASSVRQGVKEKLFF
>many|TRBV6-1|TRBJ2-7
CASSRQGVSYEQYF
>NA|TRBV7-8|TRBJ1-2
CASSARTFYGYTF